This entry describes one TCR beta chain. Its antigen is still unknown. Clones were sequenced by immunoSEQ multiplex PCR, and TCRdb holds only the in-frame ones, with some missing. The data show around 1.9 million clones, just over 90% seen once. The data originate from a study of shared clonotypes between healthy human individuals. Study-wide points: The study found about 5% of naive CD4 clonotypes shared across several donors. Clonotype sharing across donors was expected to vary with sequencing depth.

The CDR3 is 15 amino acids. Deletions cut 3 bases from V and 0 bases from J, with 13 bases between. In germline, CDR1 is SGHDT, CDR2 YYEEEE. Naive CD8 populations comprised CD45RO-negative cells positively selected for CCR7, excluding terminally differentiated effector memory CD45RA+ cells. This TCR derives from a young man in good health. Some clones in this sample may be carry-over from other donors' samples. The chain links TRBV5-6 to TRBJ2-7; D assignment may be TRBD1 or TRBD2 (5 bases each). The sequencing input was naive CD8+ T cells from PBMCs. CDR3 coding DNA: TGTGCCAGCAGCTGGGGGACGGGATTCTCCTACGAGCAGTACTTC. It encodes CASSWGTGFSYEQYF.